This record looks at one T cell receptor (beta chain) sequence and its context. The data are from a study of monozygotic twins with inflammatory bowel disease. There are 12 residues in the CDR3. Germline V gene data show CDR1 as SGHVS and CDR2 as FQNEAQ. For each CDR3 protein, TCRdb gives one entry from its re-call of the 5' RACE reads, without DNA. Its listing shows about 450,000 distinct CDR3 sequences. Sequencing used blood. This receptor was taken from a human donor with ulcerative colitis or Crohn's disease, or a healthy co-twin of an affected twin (not recorded which). The chain recombines TRBV7-8 with TRBJ2-1; the D call from TCRdb, TRBD2, cannot be confirmed without DNA. The CDR3 sequence is CASSPTEGEQFF. The full variable domain, completed using reference TRBV7-8 and TRBJ2-1, is GAGVSQSPRYKVAKRGQDVALRCDPISGHVSLFWYQQALGQGPEFLTYFQNEAQLDKSGLPSDRFFAERPEGSVSTLKIQRTQQEDSAVYLCASSPTEGEQFFGPGTRLTVL.